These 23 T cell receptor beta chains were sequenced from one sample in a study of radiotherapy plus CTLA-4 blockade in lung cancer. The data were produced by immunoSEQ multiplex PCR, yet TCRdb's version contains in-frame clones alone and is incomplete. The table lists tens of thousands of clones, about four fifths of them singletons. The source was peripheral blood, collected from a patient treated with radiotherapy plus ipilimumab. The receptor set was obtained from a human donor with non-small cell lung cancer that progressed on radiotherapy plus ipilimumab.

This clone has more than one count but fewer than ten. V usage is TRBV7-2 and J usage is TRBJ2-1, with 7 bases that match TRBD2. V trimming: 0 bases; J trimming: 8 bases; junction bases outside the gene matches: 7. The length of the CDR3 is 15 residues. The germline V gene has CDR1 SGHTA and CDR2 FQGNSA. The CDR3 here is CASSLAGGRFDEQFF. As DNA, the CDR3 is TGTGCCAGCAGCTTAGCGGGGGGGAGGTTCGATGAGCAGTTCTTC.

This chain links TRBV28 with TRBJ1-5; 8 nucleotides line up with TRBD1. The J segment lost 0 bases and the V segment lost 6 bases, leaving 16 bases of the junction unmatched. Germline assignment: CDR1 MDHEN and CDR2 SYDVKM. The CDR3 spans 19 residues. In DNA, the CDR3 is TGTGCCAGCAGAAGCGCCGGGACAGGAAATGTTTATAGCAATCAGCCCCAGCATTTT. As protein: CASRSAGTGNVYSNQPQHF. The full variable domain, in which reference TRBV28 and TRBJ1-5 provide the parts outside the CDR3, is DVKVTQSSRYLVKRTGEKVFLECVQDMDHENMFWYRQDPGLGLRLIYFSYDVKMKEKGDIPEGYSVSREKKERFSLILESASTNQTSMYLCASRSAGTGNVYSNQPQHFGDGTRLSIL.

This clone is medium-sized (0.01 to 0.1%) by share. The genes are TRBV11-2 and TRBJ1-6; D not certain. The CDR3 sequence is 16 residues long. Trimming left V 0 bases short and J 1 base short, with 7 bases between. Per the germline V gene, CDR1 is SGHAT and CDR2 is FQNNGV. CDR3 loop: CASSLEVRSYNSPLHF. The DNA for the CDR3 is TGTGCCAGCAGCTTAGAAGTCAGATCCTATAATTCACCCCTCCACTTT.

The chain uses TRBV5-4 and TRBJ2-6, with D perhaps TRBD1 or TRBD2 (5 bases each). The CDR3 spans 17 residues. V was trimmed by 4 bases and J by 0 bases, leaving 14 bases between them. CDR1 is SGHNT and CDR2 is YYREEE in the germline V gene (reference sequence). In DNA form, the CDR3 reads TGTGCCAGCAGCCTACCGGGACCGAGCTCTGGGGCCAACGTCCTGACTTTC. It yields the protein CASSLPGPSSGANVLTF.

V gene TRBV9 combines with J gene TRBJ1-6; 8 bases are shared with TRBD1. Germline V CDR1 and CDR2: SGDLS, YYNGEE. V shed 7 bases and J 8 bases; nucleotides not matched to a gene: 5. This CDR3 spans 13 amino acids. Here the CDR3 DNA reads TGTGCCAGCGGACTGACAGGGGATTCACCCCTCCACTTT. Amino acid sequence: CASGLTGDSPLHF.

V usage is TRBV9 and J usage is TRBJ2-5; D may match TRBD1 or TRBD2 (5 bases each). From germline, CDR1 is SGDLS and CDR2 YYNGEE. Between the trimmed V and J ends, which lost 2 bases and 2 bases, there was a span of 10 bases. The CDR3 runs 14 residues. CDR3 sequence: CASSVEGRQETQYF. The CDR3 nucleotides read TGTGCCAGCAGCGTCGAGGGGCGGCAAGAGACCCAGTACTTC. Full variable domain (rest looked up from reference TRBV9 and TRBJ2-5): DSGVTQTPKHLITATGQRVTLRCSPRSGDLSVYWYQQSLDQGLQFLIQYYNGEERAKGNILERFSAQQFPDLHSELNLSSLELGDSALYFCASSVEGRQETQYFGPGTRLLVL.

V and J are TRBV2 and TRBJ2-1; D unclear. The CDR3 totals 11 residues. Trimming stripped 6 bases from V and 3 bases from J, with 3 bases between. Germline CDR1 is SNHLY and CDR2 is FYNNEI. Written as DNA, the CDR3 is TGTGCCAGCAGCGACTACAATGAGCAGTTCTTC. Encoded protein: CASSDYNEQFF.

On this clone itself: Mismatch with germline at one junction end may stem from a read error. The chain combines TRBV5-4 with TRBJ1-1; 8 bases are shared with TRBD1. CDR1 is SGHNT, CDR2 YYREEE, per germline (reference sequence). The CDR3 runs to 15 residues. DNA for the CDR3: TGTGCCAGCAGCTCCGGGACAGGCGTAGGAACTGAAGCTCTCTTT. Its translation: CASSSGTGVGTEALF.

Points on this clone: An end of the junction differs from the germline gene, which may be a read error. CDR3 nucleotide sequence: TGTGCCAGCAGCCCCTACACTGAGGCTTTCTTT. It encodes CASSPYTEAFF. The rearrangement uses TRBV2 and TRBJ1-1; no definite D call. Germline V gene sequence: CDR1 SNHLY, CDR2 FYNNEI. This CDR3 is built from 11 residues. The full variable domain, its missing parts supplied by reference TRBV2 and TRBJ1-1, is EPEVTQTPSHQVTQMGQEVILRCVPISNHLYFYWYRQILGQKVEFLVSFYNNEISEKSEIFDDQFSVERPDGSNFTLKIRSTKLEDSAMYFCASSPYTEAFFGQGTRLTVV.

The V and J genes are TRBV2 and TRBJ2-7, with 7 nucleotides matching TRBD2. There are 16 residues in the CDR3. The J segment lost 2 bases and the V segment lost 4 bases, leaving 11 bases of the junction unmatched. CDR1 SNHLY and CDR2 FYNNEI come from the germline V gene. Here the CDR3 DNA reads TGTGCCAGCAGTGCCGTAAAAGGGAGGGATGCCTACGAGCAGTACTTC. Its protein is CASSAVKGRDAYEQYF. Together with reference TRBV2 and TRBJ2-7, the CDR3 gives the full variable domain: EPEVTQTPSHQVTQMGQEVILRCVPISNHLYFYWYRQILGQKVEFLVSFYNNEISEKSEIFDDQFSVERPDGSNFTLKIRSTKLEDSAMYFCASSAVKGRDAYEQYFGPGTRLTVT.

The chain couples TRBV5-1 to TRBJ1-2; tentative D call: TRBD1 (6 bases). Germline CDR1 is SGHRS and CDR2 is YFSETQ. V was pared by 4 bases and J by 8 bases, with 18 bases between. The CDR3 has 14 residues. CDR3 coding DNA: TGCGCCAGCAGCACAGGGCCGATGGGGGACGGCTACACCTTC. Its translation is CASSTGPMGDGYTF.

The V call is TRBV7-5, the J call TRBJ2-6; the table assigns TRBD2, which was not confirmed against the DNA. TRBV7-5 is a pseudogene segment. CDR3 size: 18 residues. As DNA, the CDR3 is TGTGTCAGAAGCCACCCGGGGCGGGGTCGCTCTGGGGCCAACGTCCTGACTTTC. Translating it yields CVRSHPGRGRSGANVLTF.

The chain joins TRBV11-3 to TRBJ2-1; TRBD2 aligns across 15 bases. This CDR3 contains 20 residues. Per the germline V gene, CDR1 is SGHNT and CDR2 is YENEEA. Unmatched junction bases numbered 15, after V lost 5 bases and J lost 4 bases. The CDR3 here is CASSRFSGLAGGGEYNEQFF. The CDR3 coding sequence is TGTGCCAGCAGCCGATTTTCGGGACTAGCGGGAGGAGGGGAATACAATGAGCAGTTCTTC.

CDR3 DNA: TGTGCCAGCAGCTTAAGAGCTCGGGGAGTAGCGGTTAACAATGAGCAGTTCTTC. It codes for CASSLRARGVAVNNEQFF. V and J are TRBV7-3 and TRBJ2-1; D is perhaps TRBD2 (6 bases). The V end lost 1 base, the J end lost 5 bases, and 21 bases lay between the germline ends. CDR3 length equals 18 residues. Germline CDR1 is SGHTA and CDR2 is FQGTGA.

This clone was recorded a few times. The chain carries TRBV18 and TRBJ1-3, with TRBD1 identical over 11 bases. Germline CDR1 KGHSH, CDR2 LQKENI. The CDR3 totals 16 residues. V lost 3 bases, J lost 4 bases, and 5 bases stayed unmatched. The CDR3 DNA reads TGTGCCAGCTCACCTGGACAGGGGGCTTTCGGAAACACCATATATTTT. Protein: CASSPGQGAFGNTIYF.

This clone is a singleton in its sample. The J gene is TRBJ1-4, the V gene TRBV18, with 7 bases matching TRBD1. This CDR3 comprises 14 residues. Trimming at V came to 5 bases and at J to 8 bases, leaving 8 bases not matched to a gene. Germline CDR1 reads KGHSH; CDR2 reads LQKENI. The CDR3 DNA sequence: TGTGCCAGCTCAAACAGGGGAGGAAGAGAAAAACTGTTTTTT. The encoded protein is CASSNRGGREKLFF.

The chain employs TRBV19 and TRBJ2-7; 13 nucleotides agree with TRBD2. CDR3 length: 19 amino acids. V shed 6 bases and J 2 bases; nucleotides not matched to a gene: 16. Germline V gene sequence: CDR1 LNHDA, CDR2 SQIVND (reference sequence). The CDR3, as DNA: TGTGCCAGTAGCCAAAAGACAGGGCGGACTAGCGGGAGAACCTACGAGCAGTACTTC. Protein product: CASSQKTGRTSGRTYEQYF.

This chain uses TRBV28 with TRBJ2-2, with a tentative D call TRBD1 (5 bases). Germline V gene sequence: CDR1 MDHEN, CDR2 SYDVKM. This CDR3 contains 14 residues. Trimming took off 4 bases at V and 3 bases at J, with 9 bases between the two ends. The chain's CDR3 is CASSWGPDTGELFF. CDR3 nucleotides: TGTGCCAGCAGTTGGGGCCCGGACACCGGGGAGCTGTTTTTT.

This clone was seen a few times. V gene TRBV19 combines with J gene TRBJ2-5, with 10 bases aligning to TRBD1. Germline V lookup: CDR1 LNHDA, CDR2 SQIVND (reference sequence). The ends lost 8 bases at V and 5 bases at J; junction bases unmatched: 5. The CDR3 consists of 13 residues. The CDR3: CASGTGVGETQYF. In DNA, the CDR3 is TGTGCCAGTGGGACAGGGGTCGGTGAGACCCAGTACTTC.

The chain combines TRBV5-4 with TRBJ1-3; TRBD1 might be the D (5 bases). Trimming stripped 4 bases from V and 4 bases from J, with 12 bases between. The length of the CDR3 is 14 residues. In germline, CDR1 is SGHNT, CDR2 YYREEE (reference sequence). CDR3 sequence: CASSGRGVGNTIYF. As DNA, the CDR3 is TGTGCCAGCAGCGGCCGGGGGGTCGGAAACACCATATATTTT.

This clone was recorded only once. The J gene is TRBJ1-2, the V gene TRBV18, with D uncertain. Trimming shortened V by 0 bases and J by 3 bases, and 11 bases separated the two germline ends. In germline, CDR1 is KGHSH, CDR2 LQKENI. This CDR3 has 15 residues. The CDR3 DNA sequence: TGTGCCAGCTCACCACCGAACAGAGAAGACTATGGCTACACCTTC. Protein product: CASSPPNREDYGYTF.

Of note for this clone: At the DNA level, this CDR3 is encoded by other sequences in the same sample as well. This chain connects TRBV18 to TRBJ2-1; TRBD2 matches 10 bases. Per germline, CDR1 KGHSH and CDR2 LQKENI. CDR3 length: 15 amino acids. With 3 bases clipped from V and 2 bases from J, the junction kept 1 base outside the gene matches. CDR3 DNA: TGTGCCAGCTCACCCCTAGCGGGAGCCTACAATGAGCAGTTCTTC. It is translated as CASSPLAGAYNEQFF.

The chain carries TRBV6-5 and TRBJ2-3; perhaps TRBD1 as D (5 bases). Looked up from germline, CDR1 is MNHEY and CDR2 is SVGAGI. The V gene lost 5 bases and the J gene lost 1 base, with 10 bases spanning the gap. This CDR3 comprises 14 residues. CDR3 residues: CASSDLQGTDTQYF. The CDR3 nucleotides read TGTGCCAGCAGTGACCTACAGGGCACAGATACGCAGTATTTT.